What follows describes a single TCR beta chain. Its antigen remains unknown. The sample comes from a study of T cell responses to AZD1222 COVID-19 vaccine. The J segment lost 10 bases and the V segment lost 4 bases, leaving 10 bases of the junction unmatched. CDR1 and CDR2 (germline): ENHRY, SYGVKD. This CDR3 is built from 15 residues. Study-wide findings and caveats: Clonal diversity may have been underestimated, and the donors were mostly white British, with more females than males. In all cases, repertoires were sampled only after the peak T cell response. Within unmutated variant regions lay the reported targets of nearly half of spike-specific TCRs.

Profiling relied on immunoSEQ multiplex PCR, and the TCRdb table lists in-frame clones only, not all of them. The data show 150,000 to 160,000 clones, approximately 87% seen once. The chain has TRBV10-3 and TRBJ1-6, with 7 bases lining up with TRBD1. This clonotype was sampled from an adult in good health. This specimen was peripheral blood, taken on day 0 of MenACWY control vaccination. CDR3 nucleotide sequence: TGTGCCATCAGTGCCTACAGGGGAACGGAATCACCCCTCCACTTT. This gives the protein CAISAYRGTESPLHF.